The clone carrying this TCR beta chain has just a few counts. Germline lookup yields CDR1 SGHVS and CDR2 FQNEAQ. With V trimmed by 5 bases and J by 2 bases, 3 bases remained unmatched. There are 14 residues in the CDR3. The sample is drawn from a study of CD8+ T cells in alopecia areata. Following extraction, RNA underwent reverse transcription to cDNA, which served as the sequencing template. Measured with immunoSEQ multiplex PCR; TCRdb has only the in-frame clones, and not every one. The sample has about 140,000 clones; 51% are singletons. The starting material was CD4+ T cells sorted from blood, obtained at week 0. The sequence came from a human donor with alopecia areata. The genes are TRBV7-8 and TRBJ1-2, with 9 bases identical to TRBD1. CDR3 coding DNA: TGTGCCAGCAGCCAAACAGGGGGCAACTATGGCTACACCTTC. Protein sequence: CASSQTGGNYGYTF.